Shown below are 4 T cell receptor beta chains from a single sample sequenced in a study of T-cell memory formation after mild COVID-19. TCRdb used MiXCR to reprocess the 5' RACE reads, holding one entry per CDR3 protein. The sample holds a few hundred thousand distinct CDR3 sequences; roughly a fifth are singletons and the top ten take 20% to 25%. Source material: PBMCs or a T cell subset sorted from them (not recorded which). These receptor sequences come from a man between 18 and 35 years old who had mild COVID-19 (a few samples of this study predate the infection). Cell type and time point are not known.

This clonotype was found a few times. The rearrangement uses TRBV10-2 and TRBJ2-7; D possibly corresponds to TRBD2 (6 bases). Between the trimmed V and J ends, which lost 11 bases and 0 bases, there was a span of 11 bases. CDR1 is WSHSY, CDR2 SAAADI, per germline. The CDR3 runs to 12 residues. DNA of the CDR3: TGCGCCTCGGAGGGAGGCTCCTACGAGCAGTACTTC. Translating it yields CASEGGSYEQYF.

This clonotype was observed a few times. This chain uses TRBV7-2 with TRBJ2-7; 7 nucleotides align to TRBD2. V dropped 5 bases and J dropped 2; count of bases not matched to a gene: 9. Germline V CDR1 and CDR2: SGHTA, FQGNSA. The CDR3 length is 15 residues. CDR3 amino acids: CASSISTSGAYEQYF. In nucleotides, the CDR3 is TGTGCCAGCAGCATTTCAACGAGCGGGGCCTACGAGCAGTACTTC.

CDR3 residues: CASSFHRVGNEQFF. The CDR3 nucleotides read TGTGCCAGCAGCTTCCACAGGGTAGGCAATGAGCAGTTCTTC. The chain recombines TRBV7-8 with TRBJ2-1, with D possibly matching TRBD1 (6 bases). V shed 3 bases and J shed 6 bases, with 12 bases lying between them. CDR1 is SGHVS and CDR2 is FQNEAQ in the germline V gene. The CDR3 totals 14 residues.

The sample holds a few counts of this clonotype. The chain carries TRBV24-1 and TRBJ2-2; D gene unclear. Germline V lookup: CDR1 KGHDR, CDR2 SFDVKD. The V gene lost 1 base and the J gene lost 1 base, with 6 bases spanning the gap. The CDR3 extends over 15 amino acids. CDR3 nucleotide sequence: TGTGCCACCAGTGATTTACCCAAGAACACCGGGGAGCTGTTTTTT. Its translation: CATSDLPKNTGELFF.